This T cell receptor (beta chain) was found in a study of cytomegalovirus exposure and HLA in healthy donors. In the PCR, 60 Vbeta and 13 Jbeta primers were used. The repertoire was sequenced with immunoSEQ multiplex PCR; TCRdb's copy has only in-frame clones and lacks some. The sample has about 98,000 clones; around 78% are singletons. Trimming cost V 4 bases and J 5 bases; bases outside gene matches: 9. Germline V gene sequence: CDR1 MGHRA, CDR2 YSYEKL. This CDR3 is built from 17 residues. Material: PBMCs. The sequence was collected from a man aged 40-49 years in good health and CMV-seronegative. This chain joins TRBV4-1 and TRBJ2-1; 12 nucleotides agree with TRBD2. Here the CDR3 reads CASSRTRLAGANNEQFF. CDR3 DNA: TGCGCCAGCAGCCGAACGCGACTAGCGGGGGCCAACAATGAGCAGTTCTTC.